Listed below are T cell receptor beta chains from one sample, sequenced in a study of shared clonotypes between healthy human individuals. Sequenced by immunoSEQ multiplex PCR; TCRdb stores in-frame clones only, minus some. Of about 2 million clones listed, around 96% are singletons. Sequenced: naive CD8+ T cells sorted from blood. These receptors all stem from a man younger than 35 in good health. Each CDR3 is given with its conserved first and last residue. Fields, in order: CDR3 protein, CDR3 DNA, D gene, clone size, J gene, V gene. D genes are given only for firm matches. Clone size, where shown, is once, few, many, or a class for clones that have expanded.

CASSPPDNSYEQYF,TGTGCCAGCAGCCCCCCGGACAACTCCTACGAGCAGTACTTC,NA,NA,TRBJ2-7,TRBV9
CASRWRSGSKNIQYF,TGTGCAAGTCGCTGGCGTTCAGGATCCAAAAACATTCAGTACTTC,NA,NA,TRBJ2-4,TRBV12-2
CAWMLKYTGELFF,TGTGCCTGGATGTTGAAATACACCGGGGAGCTGTTTTTT,NA,NA,TRBJ2-2,TRBV30
CAWSQTVRGTGELFF,TGTGCCTGGAGTCAGACAGTAAGGGGCACCGGGGAGCTGTTTTTT,NA,NA,TRBJ2-2,TRBV30
CASSQGLGPHTGELFF,TGCGCCAGCAGCCAAGGTTTGGGGCCTCACACCGGGGAGCTGTTTTTT,NA,NA,TRBJ2-2,TRBV4-3
CASSDFSYEQYF,TGTGCCAGCAGTGACTTTTCCTACGAGCAGTACTTC,NA,NA,TRBJ2-7,TRBV6-1
CASSGPTGTGFQETQYF,TGCGCCAGCAGTGGACCCACCGGGACAGGCTTCCAAGAGACCCAGTACTTC,TRBD1,NA,TRBJ2-5,TRBV10-1
CASSFGTSGSTQYF,TGTGCCAGCAGCTTCGGGACTAGCGGGAGCACGCAGTATTTT,TRBD2,NA,TRBJ2-3,TRBV11-2
CASSYFGRTATLTQYF,TGTGCCAGCAGCTACTTCGGGAGGACAGCAACACTTACGCAGTATTTT,NA,NA,TRBJ2-3,TRBV7-2
CASSDGGQDSSGANVLTF,TGTGCCAGCAGCGATGGGGGACAGGACAGCTCTGGGGCCAACGTCCTGACTTTC,TRBD1,NA,TRBJ2-6,TRBV13
CAIRGTEYQPQHF,TGTGCCATCAGGGGGACAGAATATCAGCCCCAGCATTTT,TRBD1,NA,TRBJ1-5,TRBV10-3
CASVQAGGFDEQYF,TGTGCCAGCGTCCAAGCGGGAGGGTTCGACGAGCAGTACTTC,TRBD2,NA,TRBJ2-7,TRBV5-6
CASSPDRSSYEQYF,TGCGCCAGCTCCCCCGACAGAAGCTCCTACGAGCAGTACTTC,NA,few,TRBJ2-7,TRBV4-1